This TCR beta chain was sequenced for a study of shared clonotypes between healthy human individuals. Study-wide points: Of the naive CD4 clonotypes, around 4.8% were shared across a handful of donors.

Donors, without exception, were Caucasian adults residing in Nashville, Tennessee. About this clone itself: Its antigen is not identified.

Authors' analysis steps: ImmunoSEQ output lacked quality scores and full-length reads, limiting matched filtering. Clones were sequenced by immunoSEQ multiplex PCR, and TCRdb holds only the in-frame ones, with some missing. V, J and clone size are those of that table, while D and trimming were read from the DNA. The sample holds 2,100,000 or so clones, 90% to 97% seen once. The germline gives CDR1 SEHNR, CDR2 FQNEAQ (reference sequence). The CDR3 is 15 amino acids. The trim removed 5 bases at V and 1 base at J, leaving 5 bases unmatched. Sequencing was done on a sample of naive CD4+ T cells sorted from blood. Specified subset: CD45RA+ positively selected. This clonotype was sampled from a man younger than 35 in good health. The chain has TRBV7-9 and TRBJ2-5; 9 bases fit TRBD2. CDR3 sequence: CASSVGGGGQETQYF. The CDR3, as DNA: TGTGCCAGCAGCGTAGGCGGGGGGGGCCAAGAGACCCAGTACTTC. The whole variable domain, filled in from reference TRBV7-9 and TRBJ2-5, reads DTGVSQNPRHKITKRGQNVTFRCDPISEHNRLYWYRQTLGQGPEFLTYFQNEAQLEKSRLLSDRFSAERPKGSFSTLEIQRTEQGDSAMYLCASSVGGGGQETQYFGPGTRLLVL.